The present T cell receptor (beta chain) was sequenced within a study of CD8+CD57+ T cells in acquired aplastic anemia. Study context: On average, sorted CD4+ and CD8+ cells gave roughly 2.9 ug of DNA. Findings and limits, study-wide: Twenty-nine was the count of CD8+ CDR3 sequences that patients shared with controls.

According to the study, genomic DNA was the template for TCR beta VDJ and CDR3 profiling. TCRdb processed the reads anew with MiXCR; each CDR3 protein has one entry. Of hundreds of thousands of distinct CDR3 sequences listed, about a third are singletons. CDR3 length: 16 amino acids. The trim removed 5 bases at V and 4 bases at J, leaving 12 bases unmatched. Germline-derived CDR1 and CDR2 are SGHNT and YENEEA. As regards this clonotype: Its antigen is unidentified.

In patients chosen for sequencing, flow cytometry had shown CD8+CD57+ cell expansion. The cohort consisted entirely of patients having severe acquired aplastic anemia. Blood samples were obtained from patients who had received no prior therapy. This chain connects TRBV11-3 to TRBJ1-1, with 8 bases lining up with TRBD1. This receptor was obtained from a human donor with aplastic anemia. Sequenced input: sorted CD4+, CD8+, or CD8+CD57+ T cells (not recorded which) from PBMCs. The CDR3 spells CASSPGQGRWGTEAFF. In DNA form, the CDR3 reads TGTGCCAGCAGCCCAGGACAGGGACGATGGGGCACTGAAGCTTTCTTT.